The 27 T cell receptor beta chains in this list originate from one sample, sequenced in a study of blood T cells in healthy people across ages. PCR was performed a second time for about 7 to 11 cycles using a sample-barcoded 5' primer and a J-beta primer mix. TCRdb redid the calling of the 5' RACE reads with MiXCR, one entry per CDR3 protein. The sample shows 730,000 or so distinct CDR3 sequences, roughly two fifths of them seen only once. Material: blood. These TCRs come from a woman in her fifties or sixties in good health.

As concerns this clonotype: This clone may be a read error of a much larger clone one base away. V is TRBV7-2 and J is TRBJ2-1, with D perhaps matching TRBD2 (6 bases). V was clipped by 5 bases and J by 4 bases, with 15 bases between them. Germline values: CDR1 SGHTA, CDR2 FQGNSA. There are 15 residues in the CDR3. The CDR3 here is CTSSLGHSGYNEQFF. The DNA of the CDR3 is TGTACCAGCAGCCTCGGGCACAGCGGGTACAATGAGCAGTTCTTC.

The chain combines TRBV20-1 with TRBJ2-5, with 11 positions matching TRBD2. V trimming: 5 bases; J trimming: 3 bases; junction bases outside the gene matches: 2. The CDR3 contains 13 residues. Germline lookup yields CDR1 DFQATT and CDR2 SNEGSKA (reference sequence). CDR3 DNA: TGCAGTGCTGAGACTAGCGGGAAAGAGACCCAGTACTTC. Translating gives CSAETSGKETQYF.

This clonotype was seen a handful of times. The J gene is TRBJ1-2, the V gene TRBV20-1, with 8 bases lining up with TRBD1. V trimming: 6 bases; J trimming: 2 bases; junction bases outside the gene matches: 8. The germline V gene encodes CDR1 DFQATT and CDR2 SNEGSKA (reference sequence). CDR3 size: 14 residues. Here the CDR3 DNA reads TGCAGTGCCCTAGTCTGGGACAGGAACTATGGCTACACCTTC. It encodes CSALVWDRNYGYTF.

As regards this clonotype: A clone one base away is much larger, so this may be a read error. J is TRBJ2-7 and V is TRBV4-1; D tentatively fits TRBD1 or TRBD2 (5 bases each). The ends were cut back, 0 bases at V and 6 bases at J, with 18 bases in the middle. CDR3 length: 16 amino acids. Germline-derived CDR1 and CDR2 are MGHRA and YSYEKL. The CDR3 loop is CASSQDSARDACEQYF. The CDR3 DNA reads TGCGCCAGCAGCCAAGATTCAGCGAGGGACGCCTGCGAGCAGTACTTC.

V is TRBV20-1 and J is TRBJ2-1, with D maybe TRBD2 (6 bases). Per the germline V gene, CDR1 is DFQATT and CDR2 is SNEGSKA (reference sequence). Trimming removed 0 bases from V and 2 bases from J, with 17 bases in between. The CDR3 runs 17 residues. As DNA, the CDR3 is TGCAGTGCTAGAGAGGGAACCGGGCGGGATACCTACAATGAGCAGTTCTTC. Encoded protein: CSAREGTGRDTYNEQFF.

This chain links TRBV27 with TRBJ2-2; 7 bases fit TRBD2. Germline values: CDR1 MNHEY, CDR2 SMNVEV (reference sequence). CDR3 size: 15 residues. J was trimmed by 5 bases and V by 4 bases; bases with no gene match: 7. The CDR3 nucleotides read TGTGCCAGCAGTTCGTGGCGGGAGAGTACCGGGGAGCTGTTTTTT. Protein product: CASSSWRESTGELFF.

The V gene is TRBV28, the J gene TRBJ1-2; D gene unclear. The V end lost 6 bases, the J end lost 11 bases, and 16 bases lay between the germline ends. CDR3 length: 12 residues. From germline, CDR1 is MDHEN and CDR2 SYDVKM. DNA for the CDR3: TGTGCCAGCAGCCTCAATTTGGAGACTTACACCTTC. Translating it yields CASSLNLETYTF.

The chain links TRBV10-3 to TRBJ2-5; 7 bases align to TRBD2. This CDR3 has 15 residues. Germline V CDR1 and CDR2: ENHRY, SYGVKD. V shed 3 bases, J shed 5 bases, and the junction held 9 bases outside the gene matches. The CDR3 sequence: CAISEGTTSGETQYF. CDR3 bases: TGTGCCATCAGTGAAGGGACTACCTCGGGGGAGACCCAGTACTTC.

The CDR3 DNA is TGCAGTGGGGAGGGGACCAACTATGGCTACACCTTC. It yields the protein CSGEGTNYGYTF. The chain uses TRBV20-1 and TRBJ1-2, with D tentatively TRBD1 (5 bases). The length of the CDR3 is 12 residues. The V gene lost 7 bases and the J gene lost 2 bases, with 11 bases spanning the gap. The germline CDR1 and CDR2 sequences are DFQATT and SNEGSKA (reference sequence).

This clonotype appeared a single time. The chain recombines TRBV6-1 with TRBJ2-5; TRBD1 might be the D (5 bases). The CDR3 is 14 amino acids. Trimming left V 5 bases short and J 2 bases short, with 12 bases between. The germline gives CDR1 MNHNS, CDR2 SASEGT. CDR3: CASSQGRVQETQYF. For the CDR3, the DNA is TGTGCCAGCAGTCAGGGTAGGGTGCAAGAGACCCAGTACTTC.

A few counts support this clonotype. This rearrangement joins TRBV5-1 to TRBJ2-3; no definite D call. Germline V gene lookup returns CDR1 SGHRS and CDR2 YFSETQ. V gave up 0 bases and J gave up 2 bases, with 10 bases separating them. The CDR3 consists of 15 residues. This CDR3 is CASSLEWPNTDTQYF. The CDR3 coding sequence is TGCGCCAGCAGCTTGGAGTGGCCAAACACAGATACGCAGTATTTT.

The CDR3 loop reads CASSEAGREETQYF. The CDR3 nucleotides are TGTGCCAGCAGTGAAGCGGGACGGGAAGAGACCCAGTACTTC. V usage is TRBV2 and J usage is TRBJ2-5, with D perhaps TRBD1 or TRBD2 (5 bases each). Deletions cut 0 bases from V and 3 bases from J, with 8 bases between. Germline lookup yields CDR1 SNHLY and CDR2 FYNNEI. The CDR3 runs to 14 residues.

This clonotype was counted a few times. The chain employs TRBV11-2 and TRBJ2-1, with D unclear. Trimming shortened V by 9 bases and J by 2 bases, and 11 bases separated the two germline ends. Germline V lookup: CDR1 SGHAT, CDR2 FQNNGV. The CDR3 loop spans 13 amino acids. CDR3 region: CASLALAYNEQFF. CDR3 DNA: TGTGCCAGTTTGGCTCTCGCCTACAATGAGCAGTTCTTC.

In this sample, this clonotype turned up a few times. The CDR3 region is CASKGLRTDEQFF. CDR3 nucleotides: TGTGCCAGCAAAGGACTTCGAACTGATGAGCAGTTCTTC. This chain connects TRBV6-5 to TRBJ2-1, with a tentative D call TRBD2 (5 bases). There are 13 residues in the CDR3. The germline V gene has CDR1 MNHEY and CDR2 SVGAGI. The germline V and J ends were trimmed by 7 bases and 8 bases, with 15 bases remaining between them.

V is TRBV7-9 and J is TRBJ2-3; D may correspond to TRBD1 or TRBD2 (5 bases each). Germline-derived CDR1 and CDR2 are SEHNR and FQNEAQ (reference sequence). V lost 1 base to trimming and J lost 2 bases, with 13 bases between them. The CDR3 contains 16 residues. CDR3 in DNA: TGTGCCAGCAGCTTAGGAAGGGACGGGGACACAGATACGCAGTATTTT. Protein product: CASSLGRDGDTDTQYF.

A few counts support this clonotype. Being one base from a much bigger clone, this may be a read error. The chain combines TRBV20-1 with TRBJ2-5, with no clear D. CDR1 and CDR2 (germline): DFQATT, SNEGSKA (reference sequence). This CDR3 comprises 14 residues. Trimming pared 0 bases from V and 11 bases from J, leaving 19 bases between. The CDR3 spells CSARDGFYYNEQYF. CDR3 DNA: TGCAGTGCTAGAGATGGTTTCTACTACAATGAGCAGTACTTC.

V gene TRBV7-2 combines with J gene TRBJ2-1; TRBD2 matches 13 bases. J gave up 5 bases and V 6 bases, and 10 bases lay outside the gene matches. Germline values: CDR1 SGHTA, CDR2 FQGNSA. CDR3 size: 17 residues. The CDR3 region is CASSRGTSGTTHNEQFF. In DNA, the CDR3 is TGTGCCAGCAGTCGAGGGACTAGCGGGACTACCCACAATGAGCAGTTCTTC. The variable domain in full, with the rest retrieved from reference TRBV7-2 and TRBJ2-1, is GAGVSQSPSNKVTEKGKDVELRCDPISGHTALYWYRQSLGQGLEFLIYFQGNSAPDKSGLPSDRFSAERTGGSVSTLTIQRTQQEDSAVYLCASSRGTSGTTHNEQFFGPGTRLTVL.

The chain joins TRBV7-2 to TRBJ2-1; 12 nucleotides align to TRBD2. In germline, CDR1 is SGHTA, CDR2 FQGNSA. The CDR3 spans 15 residues. Losses at the gene ends were 8 bases for V and 0 bases for J; bases not matched to a gene: 2. The CDR3 loop reads CASLAGGSSYNEQFF. CDR3 nucleotide sequence: TGTGCCAGCCTAGCGGGGGGGAGCTCCTACAATGAGCAGTTCTTC.

The table lists this clonotype with many counts. The chain links TRBV5-1 to TRBJ2-5; 10 bases align to TRBD2. The CDR3 totals 15 residues. Germline V gene sequence: CDR1 SGHRS, CDR2 YFSETQ. Trimming removed 4 bases from V and 3 bases from J; junction bases left unmatched: 6. This CDR3 reads CASSPGLADEETQYF. In nucleotides, the CDR3 is TGCGCCAGCAGCCCCGGACTAGCGGACGAAGAGACCCAGTACTTC.

The chain employs TRBV10-3 and TRBJ2-5, with 9 bases aligning to TRBD2. CDR1 is ENHRY, CDR2 SYGVKD, per germline. The CDR3 runs to 17 residues. Trimming at V came to 4 bases and at J to 6 bases, leaving 15 bases not matched to a gene. In DNA, the CDR3 is TGTGCCATCAGTGGATCTAGCGGGACGAACGAAGGCAAGACCCAGTACTTC. Protein product: CAISGSSGTNEGKTQYF.

CDR3 DNA sequence: TGCAGTGCTAGGGGAACCGGGCCTACACAACGTGGCTACACCTTC. Translated: CSARGTGPTQRGYTF. The rearrangement uses TRBV20-1 and TRBJ1-2; unclear D gene. The CDR3 length is 15 residues. The germline V and J ends were trimmed by 3 bases and 7 bases, with 21 bases remaining between them. CDR1 and CDR2 from the germline V gene are DFQATT and SNEGSKA (reference sequence).

CDR3 region: CASSHTSGGRASGANVLTF. CDR3 DNA: TGTGCCAGCAGCCACACTAGCGGGGGGCGCGCTTCTGGGGCCAACGTCCTGACTTTC. The chain links TRBV6-1 to TRBJ2-6, with 12 nucleotides matching TRBD2. CDR1 MNHNS and CDR2 SASEGT come from the germline V gene. This CDR3 region has 19 residues. V lost 6 bases, J lost 1 base, and 10 bases stayed unmatched.

V and J are TRBV18 and TRBJ2-7; weak D call: TRBD2 (5 bases). The better agreement between TRBJ2-5 and the DNA end casts doubt on the J call. The germline gives CDR1 KGHSH, CDR2 LQKENI. The CDR3 has 13 amino acids. The CDR3 DNA reads as TGTGCCAGCTCACCGTCTTGGAGGGAGACCCAGTACTTC. It yields the protein CASSPSWRETQYF.

V is TRBV7-9 and J is TRBJ2-7; D is unresolved. V lost 5 bases to trimming and J lost 3 bases, with 23 bases between them. The CDR3 has 17 amino acids. Germline V gene sequence: CDR1 SEHNR, CDR2 FQNEAQ (reference sequence). CDR3 nucleotide sequence: TGTGCCAGCAGCGATAACAACCAGGCTCCCGCCCTCTACGAGCAGTACTTC. Translated: CASSDNNQAPALYEQYF.

This clonotype appeared a single time. J is TRBJ2-1 and V is TRBV29-1; 7 positions agree with TRBD1. This CDR3 is built from 14 residues. The ends lost 6 bases at V and 2 bases at J; junction bases unmatched: 7. Germline V gene sequence: CDR1 SQVTM, CDR2 ANQGSEA. The CDR3 region is CSVATGAAYNEQFF. In DNA, the CDR3 is TGCAGCGTAGCAACAGGGGCTGCCTACAATGAGCAGTTCTTC.

The chain links TRBV29-1 to TRBJ2-1; D may correspond to TRBD1 or TRBD2 (5 bases each). Germline CDR1 and CDR2: SQVTM and ANQGSEA. V was pared by 6 bases and J by 0 bases, with 9 bases between. The CDR3 runs 13 residues. The CDR3 region has the DNA TGCAGCGTCGAGGGACGCTCCTACAATGAGCAGTTCTTC. Residues: CSVEGRSYNEQFF.

The genes are TRBV5-1 and TRBJ2-3; maybe TRBD1 (5 bases). This CDR3 contains 13 residues. Trimming removed 4 bases at V and 6 bases at J, with 12 bases between. Germline V gives CDR1 SGHRS, CDR2 YFSETQ. CDR3 sequence reads: CASSRGLPDTQYF. In DNA form, the CDR3 reads TGCGCCAGCAGCAGGGGCCTTCCGGATACGCAGTATTTT.